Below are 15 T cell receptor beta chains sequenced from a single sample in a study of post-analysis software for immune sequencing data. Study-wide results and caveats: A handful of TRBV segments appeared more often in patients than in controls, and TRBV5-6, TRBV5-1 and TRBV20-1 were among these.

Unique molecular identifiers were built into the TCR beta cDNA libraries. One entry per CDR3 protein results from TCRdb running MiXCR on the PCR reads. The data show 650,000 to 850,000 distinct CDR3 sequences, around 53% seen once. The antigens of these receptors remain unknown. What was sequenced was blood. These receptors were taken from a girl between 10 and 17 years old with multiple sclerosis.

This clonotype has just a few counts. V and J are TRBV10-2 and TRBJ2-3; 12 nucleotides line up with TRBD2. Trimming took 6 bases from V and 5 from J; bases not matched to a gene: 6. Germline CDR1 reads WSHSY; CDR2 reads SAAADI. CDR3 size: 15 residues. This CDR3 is CASRLAGGLGDTQYF. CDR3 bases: TGCGCCAGCAGACTAGCGGGAGGTCTAGGAGATACGCAGTATTTT.

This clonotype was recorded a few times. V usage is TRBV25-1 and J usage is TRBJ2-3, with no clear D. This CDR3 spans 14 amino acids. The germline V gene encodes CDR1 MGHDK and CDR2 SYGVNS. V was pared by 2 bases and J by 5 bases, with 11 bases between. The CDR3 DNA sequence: TGTGCCAGCAGTGAAGAGCAGACGCGAGATACGCAGTATTTT. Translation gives CASSEEQTRDTQYF.

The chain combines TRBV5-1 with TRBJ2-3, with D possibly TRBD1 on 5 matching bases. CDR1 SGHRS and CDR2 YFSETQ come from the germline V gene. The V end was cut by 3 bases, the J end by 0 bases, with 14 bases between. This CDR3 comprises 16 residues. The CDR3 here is CASSSAGWLSTDTQYF. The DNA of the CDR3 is TGCGCCAGCAGCTCTGCAGGGTGGCTAAGCACAGATACGCAGTATTTT.

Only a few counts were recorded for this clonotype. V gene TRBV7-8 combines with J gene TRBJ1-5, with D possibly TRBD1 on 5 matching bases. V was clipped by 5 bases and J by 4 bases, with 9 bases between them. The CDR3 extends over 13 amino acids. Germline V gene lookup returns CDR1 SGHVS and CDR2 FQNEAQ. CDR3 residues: CASSLGLNQPQHF. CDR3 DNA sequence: TGTGCCAGCAGCCTGGGACTGAATCAGCCCCAGCATTTT.

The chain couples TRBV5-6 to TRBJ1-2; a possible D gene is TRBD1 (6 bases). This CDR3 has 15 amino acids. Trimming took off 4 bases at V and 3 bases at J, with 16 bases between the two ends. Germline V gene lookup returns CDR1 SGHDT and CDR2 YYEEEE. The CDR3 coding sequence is TGTGCCAGCAGCCCCGAGGGGGTAGGGCACTATGGCTACACCTTC. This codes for CASSPEGVGHYGYTF.

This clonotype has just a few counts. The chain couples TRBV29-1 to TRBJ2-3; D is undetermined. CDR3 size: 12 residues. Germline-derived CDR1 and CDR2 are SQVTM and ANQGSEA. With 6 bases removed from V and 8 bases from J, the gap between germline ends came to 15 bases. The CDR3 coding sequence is TGCAGCGTCCTTATTGGCCTTACTACGCAGTATTTT. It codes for CSVLIGLTTQYF.

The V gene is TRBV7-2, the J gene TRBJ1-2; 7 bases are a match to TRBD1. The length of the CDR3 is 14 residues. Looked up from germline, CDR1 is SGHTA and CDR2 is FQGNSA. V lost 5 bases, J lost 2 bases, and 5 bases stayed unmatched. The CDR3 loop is CASSSLQGNYGYTF. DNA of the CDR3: TGTGCCAGCAGCAGCTTACAGGGGAACTATGGCTACACCTTC.

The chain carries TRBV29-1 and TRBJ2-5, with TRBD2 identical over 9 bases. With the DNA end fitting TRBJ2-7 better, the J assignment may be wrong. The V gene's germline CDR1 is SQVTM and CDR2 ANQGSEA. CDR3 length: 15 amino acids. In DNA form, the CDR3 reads TGCAGCGTCCTAGGAGGCCTAGCGGGAACCTACGAGCAGTACTTC. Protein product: CSVLGGLAGTYEQYF.

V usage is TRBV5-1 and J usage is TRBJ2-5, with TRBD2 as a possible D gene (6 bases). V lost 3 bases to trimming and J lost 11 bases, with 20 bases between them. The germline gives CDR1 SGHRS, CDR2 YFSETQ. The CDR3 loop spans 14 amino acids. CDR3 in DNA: TGCGCCAGCAGCTCCCGTGGAGGGTCGGAAGAGCAGTACTTC. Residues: CASSSRGGSEEQYF. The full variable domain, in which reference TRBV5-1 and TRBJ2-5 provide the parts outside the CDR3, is KAGVTQTPRYLIKTRGQQVTLSCSPISGHRSVSWYQQTPGQGLQFLFEYFSETQRNKGNFPGRFSGRQFSNSRSEMNVSTLELGDSALYLCASSSRGGSEEQYFGPGTRLLVL.

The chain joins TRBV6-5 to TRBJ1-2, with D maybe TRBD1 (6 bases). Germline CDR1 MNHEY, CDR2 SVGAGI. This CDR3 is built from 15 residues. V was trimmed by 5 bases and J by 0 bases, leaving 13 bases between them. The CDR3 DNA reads TGTGCCAGCAGTCTCCTCCGGACAGCTAACTATGGCTACACCTTC. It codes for CASSLLRTANYGYTF.

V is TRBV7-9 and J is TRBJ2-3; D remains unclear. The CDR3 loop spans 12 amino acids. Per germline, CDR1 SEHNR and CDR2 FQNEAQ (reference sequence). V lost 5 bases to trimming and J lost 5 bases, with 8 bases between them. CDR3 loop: CASSQIGDTQYF. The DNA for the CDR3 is TGTGCCAGCAGCCAAATTGGAGATACGCAGTATTTT.

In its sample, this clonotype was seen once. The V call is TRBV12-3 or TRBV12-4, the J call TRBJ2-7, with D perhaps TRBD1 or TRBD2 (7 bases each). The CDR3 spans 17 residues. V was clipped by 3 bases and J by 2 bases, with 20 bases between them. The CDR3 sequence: CASSLGRRGRGAYEQYF. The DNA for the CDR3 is TGTGCCAGCAGTTTGGGTCGCAGGGGGAGGGGGGCCTACGAGCAGTACTTC.

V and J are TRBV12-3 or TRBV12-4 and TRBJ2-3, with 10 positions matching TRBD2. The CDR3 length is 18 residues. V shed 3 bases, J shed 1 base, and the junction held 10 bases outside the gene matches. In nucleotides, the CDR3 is TGTGCCAGCAGTTTCCCCCTCCGAGGACTAGCGGGCACAGATACGCAGTATTTT. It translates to CASSFPLRGLAGTDTQYF.

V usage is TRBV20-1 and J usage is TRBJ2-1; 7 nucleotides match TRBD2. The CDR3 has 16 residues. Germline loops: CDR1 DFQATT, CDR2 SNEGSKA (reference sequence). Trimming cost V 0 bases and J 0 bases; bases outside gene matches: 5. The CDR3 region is CSARDGRGVSYNEQFF. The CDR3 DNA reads TGCAGTGCTAGAGATGGTCGGGGGGTCTCCTACAATGAGCAGTTCTTC.

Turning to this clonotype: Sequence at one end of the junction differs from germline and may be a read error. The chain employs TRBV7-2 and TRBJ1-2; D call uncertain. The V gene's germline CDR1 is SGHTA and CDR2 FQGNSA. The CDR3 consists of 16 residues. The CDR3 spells CASSLFRLGSSYGHTF. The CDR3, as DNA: TGTGCCAGCAGCTTATTTCGTCTCGGCAGCAGTTATGGCCACACCTTC.